This record looks at one T cell receptor beta chain sequence and its context. Its specificity is unknown. Profiled with immunoSEQ multiplex PCR; TCRdb holds only in-frame clones, not every one. Of 150,000 or so clones in the sample, roughly 90% were seen once. The sample belongs to a study of T cell responses to AZD1222 COVID-19 vaccine. General observations from the study: Most donors were white British and more were female, and clonal diversity was possibly underestimated. Researchers report vaccine-associated CD4 TCRs spanning spike, with dominance at 160-218 and 743-854. Spike-specific TCR repertoires showed rising breadth and depth after two AZD1222 doses.

This CDR3 is built from 13 residues. CDR1 and CDR2 (germline): GTSNPN, SVGIG (reference sequence). V shed 1 base and J shed 4 bases, with 8 bases lying between them. The sequences come from peripheral blood, collected on day 0 of AZD1222 vaccination. The TCR comes from an adult in good health. The rearrangement joins TRBV30 to TRBJ1-3, with no clear D. The CDR3 spells CAWSAGGGNTIYF. The CDR3 nucleotides read TGTGCCTGGAGTGCTGGAGGGGGAAACACCATATATTTT.